The 5 T cell receptor beta chains below all came from one sample that was sequenced in a study of shared clonotypes between healthy human individuals. The method was immunoSEQ multiplex PCR; TCRdb's version includes in-frame clones alone and lacks a portion of them. In the table there are about 2 million clones, just under 95% of which are singletons. Naivety among CD8 cells was defined by CD45RO negativity and positive CCR7 selection, thereby excluding terminally differentiated effector memory CD45RA+ cells. Sequenced input: naive CD8+ T cells sorted from blood. The receptors were gathered from a man aged 18 to 29 in good health.

The chain couples TRBV29-1 to TRBJ2-2; D unclear. Germline V lookup: CDR1 SQVTM, CDR2 ANQGSEA. V was trimmed by 4 bases and J by 1 base, leaving 7 bases between them. The CDR3 is 13 residues long. CDR3 sequence: CSVVGWNTGELFF. The CDR3 region has the DNA TGCAGCGTTGTAGGTTGGAACACCGGGGAGCTGTTTTTT.

The gene calls are TRBV29-1 and TRBJ2-7, with 10 bases that match TRBD1. The CDR3 runs to 13 residues. With V trimmed by 4 bases and J by 6 bases, 6 bases remained unmatched. Germline values: CDR1 SQVTM, CDR2 ANQGSEA. In nucleotides, the CDR3 is TGCAGCGTTGTGGACAGGGGGACGGGCGAGCAGTACTTC. Amino acids: CSVVDRGTGEQYF.

V usage is TRBV6-6 and J usage is TRBJ2-7; D unresolved. The V gene's germline CDR1 is MNHNY and CDR2 SVGAGI (reference sequence). Trimming cost V 2 bases and J 2 bases, with 7 bases left between them. The CDR3 runs 13 residues. The CDR3 nucleotides read TGTGCCAGCAGTTACACCTGGGCCTACGAGCAGTACTTC. It is translated as CASSYTWAYEQYF.

The chain recombines TRBV19 with TRBJ1-6; D ambiguous. The V end lost 7 bases, the J end lost 9 bases, and 19 bases lay between the germline ends. The CDR3 runs 15 residues. Germline lookup yields CDR1 LNHDA and CDR2 SQIVND (reference sequence). CDR3 nucleotides: TGTGCCAGTAATGCGTTTTTCGGCGACGGTTCACCCCTCCACTTT. The encoded protein is CASNAFFGDGSPLHF.

This clone was seen more than once but under ten times. V and J are TRBV7-9 and TRBJ1-2; D remains unclear. This CDR3 is 13 amino acids long. V was trimmed by 4 bases and J by 8 bases, leaving 14 bases between them. Per the germline V gene, CDR1 is SEHNR and CDR2 is FQNEAQ (reference sequence). The DNA of the CDR3 is TGTGCCAGCAGCTCGGGGAGGGCGGAAGGCTACACCTTC. This sequence encodes CASSSGRAEGYTF.